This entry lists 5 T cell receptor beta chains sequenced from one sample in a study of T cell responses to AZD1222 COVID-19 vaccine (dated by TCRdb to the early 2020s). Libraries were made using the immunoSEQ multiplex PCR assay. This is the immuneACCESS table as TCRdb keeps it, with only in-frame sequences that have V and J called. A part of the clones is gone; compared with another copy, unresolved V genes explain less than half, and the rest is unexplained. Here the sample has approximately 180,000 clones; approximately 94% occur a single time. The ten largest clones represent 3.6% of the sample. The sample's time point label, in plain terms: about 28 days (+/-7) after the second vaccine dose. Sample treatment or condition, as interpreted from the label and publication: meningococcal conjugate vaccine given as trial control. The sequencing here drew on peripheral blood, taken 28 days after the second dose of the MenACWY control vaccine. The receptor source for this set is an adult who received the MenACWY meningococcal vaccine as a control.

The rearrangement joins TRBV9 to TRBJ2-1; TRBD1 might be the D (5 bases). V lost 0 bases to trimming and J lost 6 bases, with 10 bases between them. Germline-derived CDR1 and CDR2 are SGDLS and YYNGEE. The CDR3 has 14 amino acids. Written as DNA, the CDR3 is TGTGCCAGCAGCGTAGATCAGGGTGTCAATGAGCAGTTCTTC. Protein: CASSVDQGVNEQFF.

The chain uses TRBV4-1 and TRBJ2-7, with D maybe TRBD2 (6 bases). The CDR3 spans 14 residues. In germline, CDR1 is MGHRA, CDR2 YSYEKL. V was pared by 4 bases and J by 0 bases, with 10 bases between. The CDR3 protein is CASSPGGSSYEQYF. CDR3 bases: TGCGCCAGCAGCCCCGGAGGGAGCTCCTACGAGCAGTACTTC.

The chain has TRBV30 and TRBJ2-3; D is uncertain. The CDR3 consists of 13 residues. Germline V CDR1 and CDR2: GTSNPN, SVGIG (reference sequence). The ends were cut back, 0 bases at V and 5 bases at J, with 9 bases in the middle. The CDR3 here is CAWSVLHGDTQYF. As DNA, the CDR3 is TGTGCCTGGAGTGTCCTTCACGGAGATACGCAGTATTTT.

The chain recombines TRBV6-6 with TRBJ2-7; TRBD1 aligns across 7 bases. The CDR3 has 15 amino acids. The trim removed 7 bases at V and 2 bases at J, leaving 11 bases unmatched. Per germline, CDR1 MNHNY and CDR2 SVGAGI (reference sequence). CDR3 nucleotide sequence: TGTGCCAGCACGTACGACAGGGTTAACACCTACGAGCAGTACTTC. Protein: CASTYDRVNTYEQYF.

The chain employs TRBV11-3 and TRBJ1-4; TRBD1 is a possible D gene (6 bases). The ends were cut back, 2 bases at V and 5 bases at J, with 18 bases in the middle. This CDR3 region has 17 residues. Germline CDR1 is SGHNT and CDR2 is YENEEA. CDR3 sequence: CASSLWDVGASNEKLFF. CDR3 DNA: TGTGCCAGCAGCTTATGGGATGTGGGGGCATCGAATGAAAAACTGTTTTTT. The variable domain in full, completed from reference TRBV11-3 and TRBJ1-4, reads EAGVVQSPRYKIIEKKQPVAFWCNPISGHNTLYWYLQNLGQGPELLIRYENEEAVDDSQLPKDRFSAERLKGVDSTLKIQPAELGDSAVYLCASSLWDVGASNEKLFFGSGTQLSVL.